This passage covers 27 T cell receptor beta chains from one sample sequenced in a study of T cell responses to AZD1222 COVID-19 vaccine. Clones were read by immunoSEQ multiplex PCR, and TCRdb kept only the in-frame ones, dropping some. The sample lists 100,000 to 150,000 clones; 89% were seen once. The sequencing used peripheral blood, collected on day 0 of AZD1222 vaccination. These receptors were collected from an adult in good health.

The chain joins TRBV27 to TRBJ2-1; 9 nucleotides agree with TRBD1. With 8 bases clipped from V and 5 bases from J, the junction kept 7 bases outside the gene matches. This CDR3 comprises 14 residues. Germline assignment: CDR1 MNHEY and CDR2 SMNVEV (reference sequence). The CDR3 here is CASGTGWLDNEQFF. The CDR3 nucleotides are TGTGCCAGCGGGACAGGGTGGCTCGACAATGAGCAGTTCTTC.

CDR3 in DNA: TGTGCCAGCAGCCCAGACAGGGCCCTAAGCACAGATACGCAGTATTTT. It yields the protein CASSPDRALSTDTQYF. The V gene is TRBV7-2, the J gene TRBJ2-3; 7 bases are a match to TRBD1. J was trimmed by 0 bases and V by 5 bases; bases with no gene match: 8. Germline CDR1 SGHTA, CDR2 FQGNSA. The CDR3 totals 16 residues.

CDR3 bases: TGTGCCAGTGCTAGCGGGGCGGACAATGAGCAGTTCTTC. Translation gives CASASGADNEQFF. V and J are TRBV19 and TRBJ2-1; 9 bases fit TRBD2. Germline CDR1 LNHDA, CDR2 SQIVND (reference sequence). The V and J ends lost 8 bases and 5 bases, in that order; junction bases with no gene match: 4. This CDR3 has 13 amino acids.

CDR3 sequence reads: CASREGGDYGYTF. CDR3 bases: TGTGCCAGCAGGGAAGGAGGGGACTATGGCTACACCTTC. This chain uses TRBV28 with TRBJ1-2; possibly TRBD1 for D (5 bases). Trimming cost V 6 bases and J 3 bases, with 11 bases left between them. The CDR3 is 13 residues long. Germline CDR1 is MDHEN and CDR2 is SYDVKM.

The chain employs TRBV9 and TRBJ2-3; D is perhaps TRBD2 (6 bases). CDR1 and CDR2 (germline): SGDLS, YYNGEE. The V gene lost 7 bases and the J gene lost 6 bases, with 18 bases spanning the gap. The CDR3 is made up of 14 amino acids. CDR3 nucleotides: TGTGCCAGCTCGAAGGAGGGGTGGTCCGATACGCAGTATTTT. Translation gives CASSKEGWSDTQYF.

The gene calls are TRBV27 and TRBJ1-5; D remains unclear. The CDR3 covers 15 residues. CDR1 and CDR2 (germline): MNHEY, SMNVEV (reference sequence). V dropped 5 bases and J dropped 3 bases, with 14 bases sitting between them. The CDR3 sequence is CASSQTGRNNQPQHF. The CDR3 DNA reads as TGTGCCAGCAGTCAGACCGGGAGAAACAATCAGCCCCAGCATTTT.

The CDR3 DNA reads as TGCGCCAGCAGGATCAGGGGTCATGAGCAGTTCTTC. This codes for CASRIRGHEQFF. The V and J genes are TRBV10-2 and TRBJ2-1, with D possibly being TRBD1 (6 bases). The CDR3 runs 12 residues. Germline CDR1 reads WSHSY; CDR2 reads SAAADI. V dropped 6 bases and J dropped 8 bases, with 11 bases sitting between them.

The rearrangement joins TRBV7-5 to TRBJ2-7; the listed D gene, TRBD2, was not tested against the DNA. TRBV7-5 is annotated as a pseudogene. The CDR3 runs to 13 residues. The CDR3 reads CASTREASYEQYF. The DNA of the CDR3 is TGTGCCAGTACTAGGGAGGCGTCCTACGAGCAGTACTTC.

V usage is TRBV28 and J usage is TRBJ1-2; D remains ambiguous. This CDR3 is built from 12 residues. V was cut by 8 bases and J by 5 bases, with 12 bases left in between. Germline V gene lookup returns CDR1 MDHEN and CDR2 SYDVKM. The CDR3 protein is CASQDGRYGYTF. The CDR3 DNA is TGTGCCAGCCAGGACGGACGGTATGGCTACACCTTC.

The rearrangement uses TRBV30 and TRBJ2-7, with D uncertain. The V end lost 4 bases, the J end lost 4 bases, and 8 bases lay between the germline ends. Per germline, CDR1 GTSNPN and CDR2 SVGIG (reference sequence). CDR3 length: 11 residues. In DNA, the CDR3 is TGTGCCTGGAAATCCGCGTACGAGCAGTACTTC. This codes for CAWKSAYEQYF.

V and J are TRBV6-5 and TRBJ1-6; possibly TRBD1 for D (6 bases). V was shortened by 4 bases and J by 1 base, with 11 bases between the two germline ends. Per germline, CDR1 MNHEY and CDR2 SVGAGI. There are 16 residues in the CDR3. Written as DNA, the CDR3 is TGTGCCAGCAGTTCCACAGGGACTTCCTATAATTCACCCCTCCACTTT. It specifies CASSSTGTSYNSPLHF.

This clone was seen a few times. The chain carries TRBV7-2 and TRBJ2-1; D may be TRBD1 or TRBD2 (5 bases each). Trimming took 1 base from V and 10 from J, leaving 17 bases between them. The CDR3 spans 15 residues. Germline CDR1 SGHTA, CDR2 FQGNSA. The CDR3 DNA reads as TGTGCCAGCAGCTTAGGGGACGCGGCCCACAGGGAGCAGTTCTTC. It is translated as CASSLGDAAHREQFF.

The chain links TRBV7-3 to TRBJ1-6; D is unclear. The CDR3 runs 13 residues. V shed 5 bases and J shed 10 bases, with 12 bases lying between them. CDR1 and CDR2 (germline): SGHTA, FQGTGA. In DNA, the CDR3 is TGTGCCAGCAGCGAACTCTTTGGGTCACCCCTCCACTTT. This gives the protein CASSELFGSPLHF.

The chain employs TRBV7-8 and TRBJ2-3; 13 bases map to TRBD2. This CDR3 contains 16 residues. Germline CDR1 is SGHVS and CDR2 is FQNEAQ. Losses at the gene ends were 4 bases for V and 5 bases for J; bases not matched to a gene: 6. In nucleotides, the CDR3 is TGTGCCAGCAGCTCCCGGACTAGCGGGGGCAGAGATACGCAGTATTTT. Residues: CASSSRTSGGRDTQYF.

Remarks on this clone: One end of the junction fails to match germline, which may point to a read error. V is TRBV19 and J is TRBJ1-2; 7 bases match TRBD1. CDR3 length: 14 amino acids. Germline V gene data show CDR1 as LNHDA and CDR2 as SQIVND (reference sequence). In DNA form, the CDR3 reads TGTGCCAGTATTATACGTTCAGGGGGCTATGGCTACACCTTC. It specifies CASIIRSGGYGYTF.

This chain joins TRBV28 and TRBJ2-2, with 15 bases aligning to TRBD2. The CDR3 totals 16 residues. J lost 7 bases, V lost 5 bases, and 5 bases had no gene match. The germline gives CDR1 MDHEN, CDR2 SYDVKM. The CDR3 nucleotides read TGTGCCAGCAGTCCCAGGACTAGCGGGGGGGTCGGGGAGCTGTTTTTT. It codes for CASSPRTSGGVGELFF.

This clone is a singleton in its sample. This chain uses TRBV9 with TRBJ1-1; D is ambiguous. The V gene's germline CDR1 is SGDLS and CDR2 YYNGEE. The CDR3 has 14 residues. Trimming stripped 2 bases from V and 1 base from J, with 9 bases between. The CDR3 here is CASSVLTGNTEAFF. CDR3 in DNA: TGTGCCAGCAGCGTCCTGACTGGGAACACTGAAGCTTTCTTT.

The chain links TRBV6-5 to TRBJ1-3, with 9 nucleotides matching TRBD1. V gave up 5 bases and J gave up 7 bases; unmatched junction bases: 6. The CDR3 length is 14 residues. Germline V gene lookup returns CDR1 MNHEY and CDR2 SVGAGI. CDR3 region: CASSRGTGLNTIYF. CDR3 in DNA: TGTGCCAGCAGTCGCGGGACAGGGTTGAACACCATATATTTT.

CDR3 in amino acids: CATTGGGEQYF. The CDR3 bases are TGTGCCACCACGGGAGGGGGCGAGCAGTACTTC. This chain joins TRBV19 and TRBJ2-7, with 8 positions matching TRBD2. Germline V gene data show CDR1 as LNHDA and CDR2 as SQIVND (reference sequence). V lost 10 bases, J lost 6 bases, and 5 bases stayed unmatched. The CDR3 contains 11 residues.

The rearrangement joins TRBV5-4 to TRBJ2-6; D is unclear. This CDR3 is built from 16 residues. Germline CDR1 is SGHNT and CDR2 is YYREEE (reference sequence). V lost 4 bases to trimming and J lost 0 bases, with 11 bases between them. The CDR3 nucleotides read TGTGCCAGCAGCCTTGATTTATCCTCTGGGGCCAACGTCCTGACTTTC. Translation gives CASSLDLSSGANVLTF.

The CDR3 nucleotides are TGTGCCAGCAGCACCTCTCTAGGCGGGTACGAGCAGTACTTC. Translation: CASSTSLGGYEQYF. The chain couples TRBV9 to TRBJ2-7; D may be TRBD2 (5 bases). Germline V gene data show CDR1 as SGDLS and CDR2 as YYNGEE. Between the trimmed V and J ends, which lost 4 bases and 4 bases, there was a span of 15 bases. CDR3 length: 14 amino acids.

This chain joins TRBV6-5 and TRBJ1-2; TRBD1 agrees at 7 bases. Per germline, CDR1 MNHEY and CDR2 SVGAGI. The CDR3 has 13 residues. The ends lost 2 bases at V and 8 bases at J; junction bases unmatched: 5. The chain's CDR3 is CASSYDRVGGYTF. CDR3 DNA: TGTGCCAGCAGTTACGACAGGGTAGGAGGCTACACCTTC.

The V and J genes are TRBV9 and TRBJ2-2; D remains unclear. This CDR3 region has 12 residues. The V end lost 4 bases, the J end lost 8 bases, and 9 bases lay between the germline ends. CDR1 is SGDLS, CDR2 YYNGEE, per germline. Here the CDR3 reads CASSPQWGELFF. In DNA, the CDR3 is TGTGCCAGCAGCCCCCAATGGGGGGAGCTGTTTTTT.

This clone was detected only once. Here the CDR3 reads CASSQLRLSTNEKLFF. The CDR3 DNA sequence: TGCGCCAGCAGCCAACTCAGGCTATCAACTAATGAAAAACTGTTTTTT. The chain recombines TRBV4-3 with TRBJ1-4; D unresolved. The ends were cut back, 2 bases at V and 0 bases at J, with 10 bases in the middle. Germline V lookup: CDR1 LGHNA, CDR2 YSLEER. The CDR3 sequence is 16 residues long.

V and J are TRBV10-1 and TRBJ2-5; 9 bases map to TRBD1. The CDR3 runs to 16 residues. The J segment lost 2 bases and the V segment lost 2 bases, leaving 6 bases of the junction unmatched. The V gene's germline CDR1 is WNHNN and CDR2 SYGVQD (reference sequence). CDR3 nucleotides: TGCGCCAGCAGTGAGACCGGGACAGGGCCACAAGAGACCCAGTACTTC. Protein: CASSETGTGPQETQYF.

This chain connects TRBV7-2 to TRBJ1-5; D unclear. This CDR3 is built from 13 residues. CDR1 SGHTA and CDR2 FQGNSA come from the germline V gene. Trimming removed 4 bases at V and 5 bases at J, with 9 bases between. DNA for the CDR3: TGTGCCAGCAGCTCCGGACGAGATCAGCCCCAGCATTTT. This encodes CASSSGRDQPQHF.

This clone was detected only once. This rearrangement joins TRBV10-3 to TRBJ2-3, with 9 bases lining up with TRBD1. V shed 8 bases and J 6 bases; nucleotides not matched to a gene: 9. The CDR3 length is 14 residues. CDR1 and CDR2 (germline): ENHRY, SYGVKD. CDR3 protein: CAIAGTGNSDTQYF. The CDR3 DNA is TGTGCCATCGCCGGGACAGGGAACTCGGATACGCAGTATTTT.